This entry concerns a single T cell receptor beta chain. Its matching antigen is unknown. TCRdb's copy holds only in-frame clones and misses some; the assay was immunoSEQ multiplex PCR. The sample carries more than 2 million clones, nearly 97% recorded once. CDR1 and CDR2 (germline): SGHVS, FQNEAQ. The CDR3 loop spans 14 amino acids. Trimming shortened V by 5 bases and J by 1 base, and 11 bases separated the two germline ends. The data were taken from a study of shared clonotypes between healthy human individuals. Study as a whole: Those who served as donors were a couple of women and three men between the ages of 18 and 49. Broader study findings: Non-shared clonotypes had lower generation probabilities than clonotypes shared by all four sorted-subset donors. Shared clonotypes: 4.5% to 5% naive CD4, approximately 3.4% naive CD8, about 2.5% memory CD4, 0.4% memory CD8.

V is TRBV7-8 and J is TRBJ1-1, with D uncertain. The sequence was collected from a man between 18 and 29 years old in good health. Material: naive CD4+ T cells sorted from blood. The sample's subset: CD45RA+ positively selected. CDR3 nucleotides: TGTGCCAGCAGCCTCGGACTGGAGAACACTGAAGCTTTCTTT. This sequence encodes CASSLGLENTEAFF. Filled out from reference TRBV7-8 and TRBJ1-1, the complete variable domain reads GAGVSQSPRYKVAKRGQDVALRCDPISGHVSLFWYQQALGQGPEFLTYFQNEAQLDKSGLPSDRFFAERPEGSVSTLKIQRTQQEDSAVYLCASSLGLENTEAFFGQGTRLTVV.